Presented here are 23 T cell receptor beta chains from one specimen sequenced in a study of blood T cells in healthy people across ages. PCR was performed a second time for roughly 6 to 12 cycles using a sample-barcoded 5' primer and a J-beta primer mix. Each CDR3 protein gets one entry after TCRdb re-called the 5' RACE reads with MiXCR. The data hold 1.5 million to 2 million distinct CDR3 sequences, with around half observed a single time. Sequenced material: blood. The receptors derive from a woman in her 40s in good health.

DNA of the CDR3: TGCAGTGCTAGAGTAGGACAGGGCGGCGGCTACACCTTC. Translated: CSARVGQGGGYTF. The chain is built from TRBV20-1 and TRBJ1-2; 8 bases fit TRBD1. Germline trimming cut 1 base from V and 8 bases from J; bases unmatched to any gene: 6. CDR1 and CDR2 from the germline V gene are DFQATT and SNEGSKA (reference sequence). This CDR3 contains 13 residues.

CDR3 amino acids: CASSAGSSQETQYF. CDR3 nucleotide sequence: TGTGCCAGCAGCGCGGGGTCTAGTCAAGAGACCCAGTACTTC. This chain connects TRBV9 to TRBJ2-5; possible D gene TRBD2, 5 bases. Germline V gene sequence: CDR1 SGDLS, CDR2 YYNGEE. With 3 bases removed from V and 2 bases from J, the gap between germline ends came to 11 bases. This CDR3 region has 14 residues.

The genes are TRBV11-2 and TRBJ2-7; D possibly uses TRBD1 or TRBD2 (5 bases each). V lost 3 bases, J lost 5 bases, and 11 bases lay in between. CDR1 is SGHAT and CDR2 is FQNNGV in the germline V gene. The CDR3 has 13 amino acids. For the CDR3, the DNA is TGTGCCAGCAGCTTCCAGGGAGTTAACGAGCAGTACTTC. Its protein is CASSFQGVNEQYF.

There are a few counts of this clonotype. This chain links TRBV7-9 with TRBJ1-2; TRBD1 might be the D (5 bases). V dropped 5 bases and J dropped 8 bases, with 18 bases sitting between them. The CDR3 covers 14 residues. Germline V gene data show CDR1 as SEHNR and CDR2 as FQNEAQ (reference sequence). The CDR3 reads CASSNAPGTEGYTF. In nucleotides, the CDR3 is TGTGCCAGCAGCAACGCCCCCGGGACTGAAGGCTACACCTTC.

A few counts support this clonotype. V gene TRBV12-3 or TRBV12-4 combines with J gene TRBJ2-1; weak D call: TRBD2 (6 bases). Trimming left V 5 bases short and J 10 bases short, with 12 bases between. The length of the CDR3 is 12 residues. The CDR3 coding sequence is TGTGCCAGCAGTCCACTAGCTGAAGAGCAGTTCTTC. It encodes CASSPLAEEQFF.

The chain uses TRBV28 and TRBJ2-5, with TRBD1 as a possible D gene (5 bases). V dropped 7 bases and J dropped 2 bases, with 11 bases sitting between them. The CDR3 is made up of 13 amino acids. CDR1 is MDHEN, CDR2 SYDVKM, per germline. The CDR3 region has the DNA TGTGCCAGCACCACCAGGGTACAAGAGACCCAGTACTTC. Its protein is CASTTRVQETQYF.

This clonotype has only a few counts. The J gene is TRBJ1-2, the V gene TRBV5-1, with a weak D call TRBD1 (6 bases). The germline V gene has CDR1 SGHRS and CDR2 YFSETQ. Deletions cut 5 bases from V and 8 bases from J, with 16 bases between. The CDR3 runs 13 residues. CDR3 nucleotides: TGCGCCAGCAGACGGGACACAGGGTTCGGCTACACCTTC. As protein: CASRRDTGFGYTF.

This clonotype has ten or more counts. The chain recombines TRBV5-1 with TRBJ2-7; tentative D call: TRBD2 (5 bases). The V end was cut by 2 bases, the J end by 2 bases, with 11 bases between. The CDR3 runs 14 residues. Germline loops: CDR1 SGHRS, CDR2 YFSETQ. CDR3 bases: TGCGCCAGCAGCTTATCCGGGGTGACCTACGAGCAGTACTTC. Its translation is CASSLSGVTYEQYF. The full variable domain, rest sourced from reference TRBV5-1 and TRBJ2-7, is KAGVTQTPRYLIKTRGQQVTLSCSPISGHRSVSWYQQTPGQGLQFLFEYFSETQRNKGNFPGRFSGRQFSNSRSEMNVSTLELGDSALYLCASSLSGVTYEQYFGPGTRLTVT.

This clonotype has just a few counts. In nucleotides, the CDR3 is TGCGCCAGCAGCCAAGAGTGGGAAGGGAGCGAGACCCAGTACTTC. This encodes CASSQEWEGSETQYF. V is TRBV4-3 and J is TRBJ2-5; a possible D gene is TRBD2 (5 bases). V was trimmed by 0 bases and J by 5 bases, leaving 13 bases between them. The CDR3 consists of 15 residues. Germline-derived CDR1 and CDR2 are LGHNA and YSLEER.

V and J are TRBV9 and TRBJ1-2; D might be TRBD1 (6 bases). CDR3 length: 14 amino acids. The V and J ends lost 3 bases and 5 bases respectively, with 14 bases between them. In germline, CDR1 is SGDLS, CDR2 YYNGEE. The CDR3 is CASSEDSGVYGYTF. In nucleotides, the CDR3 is TGTGCCAGCAGCGAGGACAGCGGGGTTTATGGCTACACCTTC.

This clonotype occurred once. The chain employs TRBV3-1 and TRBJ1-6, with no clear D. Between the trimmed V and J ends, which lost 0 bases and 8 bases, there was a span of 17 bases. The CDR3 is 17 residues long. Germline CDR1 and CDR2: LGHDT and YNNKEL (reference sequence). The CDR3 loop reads CASSQEVARIGDSPLHF. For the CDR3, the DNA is TGTGCCAGCAGCCAAGAGGTGGCCAGGATCGGGGATTCACCCCTCCACTTT.

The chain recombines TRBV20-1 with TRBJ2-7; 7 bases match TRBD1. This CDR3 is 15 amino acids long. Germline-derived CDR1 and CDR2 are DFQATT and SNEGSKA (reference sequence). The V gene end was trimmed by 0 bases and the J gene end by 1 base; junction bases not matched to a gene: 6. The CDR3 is CSARDWGTDSYEQYF. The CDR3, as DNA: TGCAGTGCTAGAGATTGGGGGACAGATTCCTACGAGCAGTACTTC.

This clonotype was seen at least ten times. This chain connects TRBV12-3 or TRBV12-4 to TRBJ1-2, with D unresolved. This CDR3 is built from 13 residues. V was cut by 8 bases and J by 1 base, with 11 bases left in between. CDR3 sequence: CASSFQFNYGYTF. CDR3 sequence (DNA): TGTGCCAGCTCGTTTCAGTTTAACTATGGCTACACCTTC.

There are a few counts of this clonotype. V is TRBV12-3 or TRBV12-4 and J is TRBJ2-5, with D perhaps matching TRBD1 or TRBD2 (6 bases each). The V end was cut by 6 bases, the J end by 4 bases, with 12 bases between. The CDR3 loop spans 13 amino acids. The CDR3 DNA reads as TGTGCCAGCAGACCGGGGGCGGGAGAGACCCAGTACTTC. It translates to CASRPGAGETQYF.

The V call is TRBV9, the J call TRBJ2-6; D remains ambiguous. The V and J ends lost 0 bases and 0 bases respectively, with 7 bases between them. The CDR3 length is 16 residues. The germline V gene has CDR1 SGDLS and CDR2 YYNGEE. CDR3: CASSVGGRSGANVLTF. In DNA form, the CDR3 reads TGTGCCAGCAGCGTAGGTGGTCGCTCTGGGGCCAACGTCCTGACTTTC.

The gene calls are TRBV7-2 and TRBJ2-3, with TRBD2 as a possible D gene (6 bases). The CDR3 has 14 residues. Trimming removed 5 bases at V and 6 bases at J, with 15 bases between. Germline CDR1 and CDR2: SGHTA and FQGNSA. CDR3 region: CASSPPGAGDTQYF. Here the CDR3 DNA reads TGTGCCAGCAGCCCTCCGGGAGCCGGGGATACGCAGTATTTT.

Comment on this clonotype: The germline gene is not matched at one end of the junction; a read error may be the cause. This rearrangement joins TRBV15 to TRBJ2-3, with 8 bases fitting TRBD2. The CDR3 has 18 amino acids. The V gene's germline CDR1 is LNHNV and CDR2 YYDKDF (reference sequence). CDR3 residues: CANSSFTLTSAFSDTQYF. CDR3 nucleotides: TGTGCCAACAGCTCCTTCACCCTGACTAGCGCATTTTCAGATACGCAGTATTTT.

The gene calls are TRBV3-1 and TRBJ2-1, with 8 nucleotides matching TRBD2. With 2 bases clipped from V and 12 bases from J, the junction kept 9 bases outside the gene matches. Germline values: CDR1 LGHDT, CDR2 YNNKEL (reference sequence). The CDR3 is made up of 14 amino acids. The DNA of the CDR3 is TGTGCCAGCAGCCAAAACGGGGGGGCCTCCCGGCAGTTCTTC. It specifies CASSQNGGASRQFF.

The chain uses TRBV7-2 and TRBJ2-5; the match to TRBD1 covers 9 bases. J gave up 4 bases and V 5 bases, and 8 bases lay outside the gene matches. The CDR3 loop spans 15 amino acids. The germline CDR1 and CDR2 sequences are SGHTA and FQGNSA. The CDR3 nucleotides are TGTGCCAGCAGCGGTTACAGGGGGCTCTCAGAGACCCAGTACTTC. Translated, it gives CASSGYRGLSETQYF.

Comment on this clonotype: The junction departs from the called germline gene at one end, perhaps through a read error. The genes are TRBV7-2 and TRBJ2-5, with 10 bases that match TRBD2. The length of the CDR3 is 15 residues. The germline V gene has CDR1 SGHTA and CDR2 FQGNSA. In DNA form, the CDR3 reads TGTGCCAACAGCCTACTAGCGGGGCCGGCAGAGACCCAGTACTTC. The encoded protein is CANSLLAGPAETQYF.

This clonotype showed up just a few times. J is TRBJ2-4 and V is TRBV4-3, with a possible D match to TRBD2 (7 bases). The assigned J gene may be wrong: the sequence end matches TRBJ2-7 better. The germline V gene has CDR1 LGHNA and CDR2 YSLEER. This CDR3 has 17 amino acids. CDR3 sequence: CASSQGMGGAYSYEQYF. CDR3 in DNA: TGCGCCAGCAGCCAAGGGATGGGGGGGGCCTACTCCTACGAGCAGTACTTC.

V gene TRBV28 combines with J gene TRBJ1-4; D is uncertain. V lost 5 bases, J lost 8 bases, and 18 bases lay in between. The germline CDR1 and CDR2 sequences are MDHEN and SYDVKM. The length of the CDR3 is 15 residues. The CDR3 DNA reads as TGTGCCAGCAGTCCCAACAGTCCTCCTCGCGAAAAACTGTTTTTT. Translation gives CASSPNSPPREKLFF.

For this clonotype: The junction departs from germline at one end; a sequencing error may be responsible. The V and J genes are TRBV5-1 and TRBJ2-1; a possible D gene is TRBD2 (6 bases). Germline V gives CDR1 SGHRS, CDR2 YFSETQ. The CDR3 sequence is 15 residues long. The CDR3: CASNPVEGKYNKQFF. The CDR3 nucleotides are TGCGCCAGCAACCCAGTGGAGGGAAAGTACAATAAGCAGTTCTTC.